These 32 T cell receptor beta chains were all obtained from the same sample, sequenced in a study of OX40 agonist ivuxolimab in advanced cancers. TCRdb's table, derived via immunoSEQ multiplex PCR, lists solely in-frame clones and lacks some. Of more than 85,000 clones listed, approximately 90% are singletons. The sequences come from CD4+ or CD8+ T cells sorted from blood, collected in a trial of the OX40 agonist ivuxolimab. These receptors all stem from an adult with an advanced solid tumor such as melanoma, head and neck, liver or kidney cancer.

V and J are TRBV5-1 and TRBJ2-1, with TRBD1 matching over 10 bases. Germline-derived CDR1 and CDR2 are SGHRS and YFSETQ. The ends lost 7 bases at V and 5 bases at J; junction bases unmatched: 6. CDR3 size: 14 residues. CDR3 sequence: CASREGTGDNEQFF. CDR3 bases: TGCGCCAGCCGCGAGGGGACAGGGGACAATGAGCAGTTCTTC.

J is TRBJ1-1 and V is TRBV7-9; D possibly corresponds to TRBD1 (6 bases). From germline, CDR1 is SEHNR and CDR2 FQNEAQ (reference sequence). V was clipped by 1 base and J by 5 bases, with 11 bases between them. The CDR3 covers 14 residues. CDR3 sequence: CASSLEGGRTEAFF. The CDR3 DNA reads as TGTGCCAGCAGCTTAGAGGGGGGCCGGACTGAAGCTTTCTTT. Looking up the rest from reference TRBV7-9 and TRBJ1-1 gives the full variable domain: DTGVSQNPRHKITKRGQNVTFRCDPISEHNRLYWYRQTLGQGPEFLTYFQNEAQLEKSRLLSDRFSAERPKGSFSTLEIQRTEQGDSAMYLCASSLEGGRTEAFFGQGTRLTVV.

The chain carries TRBV27 and TRBJ2-3; 11 bases align to TRBD1. V shed 7 bases, J shed 3 bases, and the junction held 18 bases outside the gene matches. Germline V lookup: CDR1 MNHEY, CDR2 SMNVEV (reference sequence). The CDR3 totals 19 residues. The CDR3 loop reads CASNPDRGPTYGRTDTQYF. CDR3 in DNA: TGTGCCAGCAACCCGGACAGGGGGCCCACCTACGGACGAACAGATACGCAGTATTTT.

On this clone itself: Its ends do not fully match the called genes, so a read error is possible. The chain has TRBV27 and TRBJ2-7; D possibly corresponds to TRBD1 (6 bases). This CDR3 is built from 11 residues. The germline V gene has CDR1 MNHEY and CDR2 SMNVEV (reference sequence). The CDR3 reads CAIPLPGHRFF. The CDR3 nucleotides read TGTGCCATACCCCTACCGGGACACAGGTTCTTC.

The chain combines TRBV11-2 with TRBJ2-1, with 7 bases fitting TRBD2. This CDR3 comprises 19 residues. CDR1 and CDR2 from the germline V gene are SGHAT and FQNNGV. The ends lost 6 bases at V and 5 bases at J; junction bases unmatched: 22. The CDR3 DNA follows: TGTGCCAGCAGTTCAGACGGGATACCACGGGGAGGGGTTAACAATGAGCAGTTCTTC. This sequence encodes CASSSDGIPRGGVNNEQFF.

In its sample, this clone was seen once. CDR3 sequence (DNA): TGTGCCAGCAGCCAAAGAGCGGACCGCTACAATGAGCAGTTCTTC. Protein: CASSQRADRYNEQFF. V gene TRBV14 combines with J gene TRBJ2-1; a weak D match, TRBD2 (5 bases). This CDR3 spans 15 amino acids. CDR1 SGHDN and CDR2 FVKESK come from the germline V gene. Deletions cut 2 bases from V and 3 bases from J, with 11 bases between. Looking up the rest from reference TRBV14 and TRBJ2-1 gives the full variable domain: EAGVTQFPSHSVIEKGQTVTLRCDPISGHDNLYWYRRVMGKEIKFLLHFVKESKQDESGMPNNRFLAERTGGTYSTLKVQPAELEDSGVYFCASSQRADRYNEQFFGPGTRLTVL.

The sample holds a few counts of this clone. The V gene is TRBV4-2, the J gene TRBJ1-5; 9 bases map to TRBD1. Looked up from germline, CDR1 is LGHNA and CDR2 is YNFKEQ. The CDR3 consists of 18 residues. V shed 1 base, J shed 4 bases, and the junction held 11 bases outside the gene matches. The CDR3 DNA sequence: TGTGCCAGCAGCCAAGGGGGCAGCCCGGGACAGGGAAATCAGCCCCAGCATTTT. It encodes CASSQGGSPGQGNQPQHF.

The chain links TRBV7-8 to TRBJ1-1; 7 bases align to TRBD1. The CDR3 contains 13 residues. The V gene's germline CDR1 is SGHVS and CDR2 FQNEAQ. The V gene end was trimmed by 3 bases and the J gene end by 9 bases; junction bases not matched to a gene: 7. CDR3 DNA: TGTGCCAGCAGCTTCTCGAGACAGGGTAAAGCTTTCTTT. It encodes CASSFSRQGKAFF.

This clone showed up just once. The chain couples TRBV18 to TRBJ1-1, with 7 bases identical to TRBD1. The CDR3 loop spans 15 amino acids. V gave up 6 bases and J gave up 1 base; unmatched junction bases: 8. CDR1 is KGHSH, CDR2 LQKENI, per germline. The CDR3 loop is CASSPRQGGNTEAFF. The CDR3 DNA reads TGTGCCAGCTCCCCTAGACAGGGTGGGAACACTGAAGCTTTCTTT.

CDR3 in DNA: TGCGCCAGCAGCTTATCTGGTTTGGACAGCCACTCCACTGAAGCTTTCTTT. Protein sequence: CASSLSGLDSHSTEAFF. This chain joins TRBV5-1 and TRBJ1-1, with D possibly TRBD1 on 6 matching bases. The CDR3 is made up of 17 amino acids. Per germline, CDR1 SGHRS and CDR2 YFSETQ. Trimming removed 2 bases at V and 4 bases at J, with 21 bases between.

The V gene is TRBV7-3, the J gene TRBJ2-2, with 7 bases fitting TRBD2. Germline V gives CDR1 SGHTA, CDR2 FQGTGA. The CDR3 has 16 residues. V shed 0 bases and J 5 bases; nucleotides not matched to a gene: 6. CDR3 protein: CASSLTGRAGTGELFF. CDR3 DNA: TGTGCCAGCAGCTTAACAGGGAGGGCGGGGACCGGGGAGCTGTTTTTT.

The rearrangement joins TRBV6-5 to TRBJ2-7; perhaps TRBD1 as D (6 bases). V was clipped by 2 bases and J by 5 bases, with 13 bases between them. CDR1 is MNHEY and CDR2 is SVGAGI in the germline V gene. The CDR3 consists of 14 residues. The CDR3 sequence: CASSYNRDSHEQYF. In DNA, the CDR3 is TGTGCCAGCAGTTACAACAGGGATAGCCACGAGCAGTACTTC.

CDR3 nucleotides: TGTGCCAGCAGCGTGGATCATAGCTCTGGAAACACCATATATTTT. Protein: CASSVDHSSGNTIYF. The gene calls are TRBV9 and TRBJ1-3; D gene uncertain. Germline-derived CDR1 and CDR2 are SGDLS and YYNGEE. This CDR3 has 15 residues. Trimming took 2 bases from V and 0 from J, leaving 9 bases between them. The full variable domain, with the rest looked up from reference TRBV9 and TRBJ1-3, is DSGVTQTPKHLITATGQRVTLRCSPRSGDLSVYWYQQSLDQGLQFLIQYYNGEERAKGNILERFSAQQFPDLHSELNLSSLELGDSALYFCASSVDHSSGNTIYFGEGSWLTVV.

This rearrangement joins TRBV5-1 to TRBJ2-2, with TRBD1 matching 9 bases. The V gene end was trimmed by 3 bases and the J gene end by 3 bases; junction bases not matched to a gene: 6. The CDR3 covers 16 residues. Germline CDR1 is SGHRS and CDR2 is YFSETQ. CDR3 coding DNA: TGCGCCAGCAGCTCCGGGACAGGGTTTGACACCGGGGAGCTGTTTTTT. Translating it yields CASSSGTGFDTGELFF.

The chain carries TRBV6-1 and TRBJ2-1; a possible D gene is TRBD2 (5 bases). CDR1 is MNHNS and CDR2 is SASEGT in the germline V gene. The CDR3 is 13 amino acids. Trimming stripped 6 bases from V and 6 bases from J, with 12 bases between. The CDR3 DNA reads TGTGCCAGCAGCACCGGGAACCTCAATGAGCAGTTCTTC. Amino acids: CASSTGNLNEQFF.

This CDR3 is CSVELTRGNTIYF. CDR3 nucleotide sequence: TGCAGCGTTGAACTCACCAGGGGAAACACCATATATTTT. The chain has TRBV29-1 and TRBJ1-3, with D hard to call. CDR1 SQVTM and CDR2 ANQGSEA come from the germline V gene. This CDR3 is 13 amino acids long. Trimming took 2 bases from V and 4 from J, leaving 9 bases between them. Using reference TRBV29-1 and TRBJ1-3 for the parts outside the CDR3, the full variable domain is SAVISQKPSRDICQRGTSLTIQCQVDSQVTMMFWYRQQPGQSLTLIATANQGSEATYESGFVIDKFPISRPNLTFSTLTVSNMSPEDSSIYLCSVELTRGNTIYFGEGSWLTVV.

About this clone itself: Other nucleotide sequences in the sample specify the same CDR3. J is TRBJ1-2 and V is TRBV19, with D unclear. Germline lookup yields CDR1 LNHDA and CDR2 SQIVND (reference sequence). The CDR3 sequence is 11 residues long. The V end was cut by 7 bases, the J end by 6 bases, with 9 bases between. CDR3 DNA: TGTGCCAGTACCAATTATAATGGCTACACCTTC. Translating it yields CASTNYNGYTF.

This chain connects TRBV7-2 to TRBJ2-7; 8 bases fit TRBD1. Germline V gene lookup returns CDR1 SGHTA and CDR2 FQGNSA. The CDR3 length is 15 residues. Losses at the gene ends were 5 bases for V and 4 bases for J; bases not matched to a gene: 10. CDR3 nucleotide sequence: TGTGCCAGCAGCGAGGACAGGGATTGGCCTTACGAGCAGTACTTC. Amino acid sequence: CASSEDRDWPYEQYF.

The chain joins TRBV18 to TRBJ1-1; TRBD1 is a possible D gene (5 bases). V shed 6 bases and J shed 1 base, with 21 bases lying between them. Germline V gene data show CDR1 as KGHSH and CDR2 as LQKENI. This CDR3 comprises 17 residues. CDR3 sequence (DNA): TGTGCCAGCTCCCATTTTAGATCCGGGACGCAGAACACTGAAGCTTTCTTT. Translation: CASSHFRSGTQNTEAFF. The full variable domain, in which reference TRBV18 and TRBJ1-1 provide the parts outside the CDR3, is NAGVMQNPRHLVRRRGQEARLRCSPMKGHSHVYWYRQLPEEGLKFMVYLQKENIIDESGMPKERFSAEFPKEGPSILRIQQVVRGDSAAYFCASSHFRSGTQNTEAFFGQGTRLTVV.

Here the CDR3 DNA reads TGTGCCAGCTCACCATTTACCAACACACGCAGGGATACGCAGTATTTT. It is translated as CASSPFTNTRRDTQYF. The chain has TRBV18 and TRBJ2-3, with D hard to call. The CDR3 has 16 residues. Between the trimmed V and J ends, which lost 2 bases and 6 bases, there was a span of 18 bases. The germline V gene has CDR1 KGHSH and CDR2 LQKENI.

The CDR3 nucleotides read TGTGCCAGTAGTGTCCTCCGGGGCACAGATACGCAGTATTTT. Translated, it gives CASSVLRGTDTQYF. The V call is TRBV19, the J call TRBJ2-3; D gene ambiguous. Germline CDR1 and CDR2: LNHDA and SQIVND (reference sequence). This CDR3 comprises 14 residues. Between the trimmed V and J ends, which lost 5 bases and 1 base, there was a span of 10 bases. The entire variable domain, with the rest obtained from reference TRBV19 and TRBJ2-3, is as follows: DGGITQSPKYLFRKEGQNVTLSCEQNLNHDAMYWYRQDPGQGLRLIYYSQIVNDFQKGDIAEGYSVSREKKESFPLTVTSAQKNPTAFYLCASSVLRGTDTQYFGPGTRLTVL.

The J gene is TRBJ2-3, the V gene TRBV5-1, with D perhaps TRBD1 or TRBD2 (6 bases each). V gave up 4 bases and J gave up 4 bases, with 16 bases separating them. This CDR3 contains 15 residues. Germline V gene sequence: CDR1 SGHRS, CDR2 YFSETQ. CDR3 nucleotide sequence: TGCGCCAGCAGCCTGGTAGTCGGGGGCGCAGATACGCAGTATTTT. Residues: CASSLVVGGADTQYF.

The chain carries TRBV5-8 and TRBJ2-7; TRBD1 matches at 7 bases. Trimming took 6 bases from V and 0 from J; bases not matched to a gene: 6. Per germline, CDR1 SGHTS and CDR2 YDEGEE. The CDR3 contains 14 residues. CDR3 in DNA: TGTGCCAGCACTCAGGGGGTCTTCTCCTACGAGCAGTACTTC. This sequence encodes CASTQGVFSYEQYF.

V and J are TRBV7-9 and TRBJ2-7; a weak D match, TRBD1 (5 bases). The germline V gene encodes CDR1 SEHNR and CDR2 FQNEAQ (reference sequence). Deletions cut 1 base from V and 7 bases from J, with 14 bases between. The CDR3 has 14 residues. The CDR3 loop is CASSLGRQSGEQYF. CDR3 DNA sequence: TGTGCCAGCAGCTTAGGGCGACAGTCTGGGGAGCAGTACTTC.

V usage is TRBV27 and J usage is TRBJ2-7; D is perhaps TRBD2 (5 bases). V gave up 5 bases and J gave up 4 bases, with 12 bases separating them. The germline V gene has CDR1 MNHEY and CDR2 SMNVEV (reference sequence). CDR3 length: 13 residues. This CDR3 reads CASSPTGEYEQYF. The CDR3 bases are TGTGCCAGCAGTCCCACTGGGGAGTACGAGCAGTACTTC.

A word on this clone: As the CDR3 is not closed by the conserved phenylalanine or tryptophan, this likely results from a read error. The J gene is TRBJ1-6, the V gene TRBV2, with D possibly matching TRBD1 (5 bases). Trimming cost V 5 bases and J 7 bases, with 9 bases left between them. The CDR3 loop spans 13 amino acids. Germline CDR1 SNHLY, CDR2 FYNNEI. The CDR3 region is CASSRDRNSPLHL. The CDR3 nucleotides read TGTGCCAGCAGTCGGGACCGCAATTCACCCCTCCACCTT.

V is TRBV5-1 and J is TRBJ2-4; D is unclear. V dropped 1 base and J dropped 3 bases, with 17 bases sitting between them. Germline CDR1 and CDR2: SGHRS and YFSETQ. This CDR3 spans 17 amino acids. CDR3 coding DNA: TGCGCCAGCAGCTTGATGCGACTCCGCGGCGGCAAAAACATTCAGTACTTC. Translated, it gives CASSLMRLRGGKNIQYF.

The chain couples TRBV7-8 to TRBJ1-2; possibly TRBD1 for D (5 bases). The V end was cut by 5 bases, the J end by 7 bases, with 14 bases between. From germline, CDR1 is SGHVS and CDR2 FQNEAQ. This CDR3 contains 13 residues. For the CDR3, the DNA is TGTGCCAGCAGCCAAAAACAGGTCGGTGGCTACACCTTC. This translates into CASSQKQVGGYTF.

CDR3 sequence: CASSLGEGSQPQHF. In DNA form, the CDR3 reads TGCGCCAGCAGCTTGGGGGAAGGGTCTCAGCCCCAGCATTTT. The V and J genes are TRBV5-1 and TRBJ1-5, with no clear D. CDR3 length: 14 residues. Trimming removed 0 bases from V and 6 bases from J, with 10 bases in between. CDR1 and CDR2 (germline): SGHRS, YFSETQ.

This chain links TRBV29-1 with TRBJ1-4, with 7 bases aligning to TRBD1. Per germline, CDR1 SQVTM and CDR2 ANQGSEA. There are 15 residues in the CDR3. J lost 4 bases, V lost 3 bases, and 8 bases had no gene match. For the CDR3, the DNA is TGCAGCGTTGAGGGGGACAGTTGGGGTAATGAAAAACTGTTTTTT. Its translation is CSVEGDSWGNEKLFF.

The V gene is TRBV5-1, the J gene TRBJ2-5, with D unclear. V was trimmed by 4 bases and J by 1 base, leaving 17 bases between them. The CDR3 is made up of 16 amino acids. Germline CDR1 and CDR2: SGHRS and YFSETQ. The CDR3 protein is CASSPRIFGPQETQYF. CDR3 sequence (DNA): TGCGCCAGCAGCCCACGTATCTTTGGGCCCCAAGAGACCCAGTACTTC.

This clone was seen a few times. The junction and the germline gene differ at one end; a read error may be behind it. The chain combines TRBV18 with TRBJ1-1; unclear D gene. The length of the CDR3 is 14 residues. Germline-derived CDR1 and CDR2 are KGHSH and LQKENI. CDR3 loop: CATSFGVQNTEAFF. The DNA for the CDR3 is TGTGCCACCTCATTCGGGGTACAGAACACTGAAGCTTTCTTT.